This T cell receptor (beta chain) was obtained from a study of human T cells and chemical hapten exposure. Overall study context: From small differences in pooled library volume came most of the variation in per-sample TCR yields. Overall study results and limits: While controls formed fewer of them, expanded TCRs formed significantly more large CDR3 similarity clusters.

This clonotype was observed a few times. Its antigen is currently unknown. MiXCR, applied by TCRdb to the RACE reads, yields one record per CDR3 protein. Counted here are about 80,000 distinct CDR3 sequences, 13% to 15% occurring once; the ten biggest clones make up roughly 4.5%. Germline values: CDR1 KGHSH, CDR2 LQKENI. The length of the CDR3 is 13 residues. Losses at the gene ends were 6 bases for V and 5 bases for J; bases not matched to a gene: 6. Time point of the sample: pre-sensitization, week 0. Documented treatment: therapeutic diphenylcyclopropenone sensitization with weekly scalp DPC. Samples of blood were obtained prior to the application of each patch test. Alopecia patients, 18 to 70 years old and DPC-suitable, served as donors.

The genes are TRBV18 and TRBJ2-7; 8 bases are shared with TRBD1. This clonotype originated in a woman between 50 and 59 years old with alopecia areata. Some clones in this sample may be carry-over from other donors' samples. Here the sequenced sample was whole blood, taken in connection with sensitization to the hapten diphenylcyclopropenone (DPC). CDR3 amino acids: CASSSGQGDEQYF. The CDR3 coding sequence is TGTGCCAGCTCGTCCGGACAGGGTGACGAGCAGTACTTC.